This TCR beta chain was captured by sequencing in a study of graft-versus-host responses after intestinal transplantation. Background on the study: Transplants given to recipients were multivisceral, liver-intestinal, or isolated intestinal. Once they had received anti-thymocyte globulin induction, all recipients took tacrolimus and steroids for about 3 years.

Study-level points and caveats: Ileal or blood samples showed some GvH clones first, and such clones were also found in recipient marrow.

The CDR3 runs to 16 residues. As regards this clone: Its antigen is unidentified.

The protocol was immunoSEQ multiplex PCR, while the TCRdb copy is restricted to in-frame clones and leaves out a portion. Among 50,000 to 60,000 clones, around nine tenths were seen once, and the ten largest hold 2% to 2.5%. This clonotype was sampled from a human donor who was the organ donor for an intestinal transplant. The chain carries TRBV21-1 and TRBJ2-5; the tabulated D call, TRBD2, remains unverified against the DNA. TRBV21-1 is an annotated pseudogene. The source material was unstimulated CD4+ T cells sorted from spleen or lymph node cells, sampled before transplant. As DNA, the CDR3 is TGTGCCAGCAGCCCTCACCCGAGGGGGGGACAAGAGACCCAGTACTTC. It encodes CASSPHPRGGQETQYF.